This T cell receptor beta chain was documented in a study of CD8 T cells in Susac syndrome. This CDR3 contains 14 residues. V lost 3 bases, J lost 5 bases, and 11 bases lay in between. Patients with Susac syndrome showed fulfilment of recently defined diagnostic criteria for definite or probable disease. A quantity of roughly 0.5 to 1 ug RNA underwent reverse transcription using random hexamers. With immunoSEQ multiplex PCR, TCR beta CDR3 was amplified across 54 Vbeta and 13 Jbeta. TCRdb reprocessed the immunoSEQ multiplex PCR reads via MiXCR and lists one record per CDR3 protein. The sample holds some 180,000 distinct CDR3 sequences, roughly 94% seen once.

The source of this sequence is a human donor with Susac syndrome. The chain links TRBV12-3 or TRBV12-4 to TRBJ1-5; D is unclear. Input material: CD4+ T cells from PBMCs. CDR3 region: CASSFGPRDQPQHF. The DNA for the CDR3 is TGTGCCAGCAGTTTTGGGCCGCGGGATCAGCCCCAGCATTTT.